The 21 T cell receptor beta chains below all came from one sample that was sequenced in a study of T cell clones after liver transplantation. TCRdb keeps only in-frame clones here, not all; method: immunoSEQ multiplex PCR. The table has 95,000 to 110,000 clones, around 80% seen once. This specimen consisted of CD4+ T cells from blood, obtained around 4 years after liver transplant. The receptor set was obtained from a human patient who received a liver transplant. The graft donor may have given rise to some T cells.

The chain uses TRBV6-5 and TRBJ1-1; no firm D call. The CDR3 has 11 residues. Trimming stripped 5 bases from V and 2 bases from J, with 3 bases between. Germline lookup yields CDR1 MNHEY and CDR2 SVGAGI. Written as DNA, the CDR3 is TGTGCCAGCAGTGTTAACACTGAAGCTTTCTTT. Translation gives CASSVNTEAFF.

The V gene is TRBV10-3, the J gene TRBJ2-2, with D hard to call. V was pared by 2 bases and J by 0 bases, with 7 bases between. The CDR3 extends over 15 amino acids. CDR1 and CDR2 from the germline V gene are ENHRY and SYGVKD. In DNA, the CDR3 is TGTGCCATCAGTGAGCAAGCAGCGAACACCGGGGAGCTGTTTTTT. This gives the protein CAISEQAANTGELFF.

This rearrangement joins TRBV6-5 to TRBJ1-2; 10 bases fit TRBD1. The ends lost 5 bases at V and 7 bases at J; junction bases unmatched: 7. Germline lookup yields CDR1 MNHEY and CDR2 SVGAGI. This CDR3 has 14 residues. The CDR3 coding sequence is TGTGCCAGCAGTGATGGGACAGGGGATGGTGGCTACACCTTC. This gives the protein CASSDGTGDGGYTF.

V is TRBV4-3 and J is TRBJ2-7; D is possibly TRBD2 (5 bases). Trimming took off 1 base at V and 2 bases at J, with 9 bases between the two ends. There are 14 residues in the CDR3. Germline lookup yields CDR1 LGHNA and CDR2 YSLEER. The CDR3 DNA reads as TGCGCCAGCAGCCAAGGACTTAGCGCCTACGAGCAGTACTTC. Protein sequence: CASSQGLSAYEQYF.

The chain joins TRBV30 to TRBJ2-1; a weak D match, TRBD2 (7 bases). The CDR3 extends over 15 amino acids. Germline CDR1 GTSNPN, CDR2 SVGIG (reference sequence). V shed 0 bases and J shed 3 bases, with 12 bases lying between them. The CDR3 loop is CAWSVGGASYNEQFF. The CDR3 DNA is TGTGCCTGGAGTGTTGGGGGGGCGAGCTACAATGAGCAGTTCTTC.

The chain carries TRBV6-6 and TRBJ2-7, with 8 bases matching TRBD2. V trimming: 4 bases; J trimming: 0 bases; junction bases outside the gene matches: 8. Germline values: CDR1 MNHNY, CDR2 SVGAGI (reference sequence). The CDR3 consists of 16 residues. The CDR3 loop reads CASSSLGGASSYEQYF. The CDR3, as DNA: TGTGCCAGCAGTTCCCTCGGGGGGGCGAGCTCCTACGAGCAGTACTTC.

This clone was observed a few times. The rearrangement links TRBV28 to TRBJ1-2; no clear D. The CDR3 spans 12 residues. Germline-derived CDR1 and CDR2 are MDHEN and SYDVKM. The V end lost 11 bases, the J end lost 4 bases, and 14 bases lay between the germline ends. In nucleotides, the CDR3 is TGTGCCGCACGGGGAGGAGCCTATGGCTACACCTTC. This codes for CAARGGAYGYTF.

This chain joins TRBV15 and TRBJ1-4; no clear D gene. V was trimmed by 0 bases and J by 7 bases, leaving 15 bases between them. The V gene's germline CDR1 is LNHNV and CDR2 YYDKDF (reference sequence). The CDR3 spans 16 residues. The CDR3 coding sequence is TGTGCCACCAGCAGAGATACGGGATCTGTAATTGAAAAACTGTTTTTT. It encodes CATSRDTGSVIEKLFF.

V usage is TRBV5-8 and J usage is TRBJ2-6; 7 positions agree with TRBD1. CDR3 size: 16 residues. Germline V gene data show CDR1 as SGHTS and CDR2 as YDEGEE. Germline trimming cut 6 bases from V and 0 bases from J; bases unmatched to any gene: 6. Written as DNA, the CDR3 is TGTGCCAGCACACAGGGACAGTTCTCTGGGGCCAACGTCCTGACTTTC. Residues: CASTQGQFSGANVLTF.

The J gene is TRBJ2-6, the V gene TRBV28, with D maybe TRBD1 (5 bases). Trimming took off 5 bases at V and 4 bases at J, with 12 bases between the two ends. Germline V gene sequence: CDR1 MDHEN, CDR2 SYDVKM. This CDR3 is 15 amino acids long. In nucleotides, the CDR3 is TGTGCCAGCAGTCCTACAGGCCCCGGGGCCAACGTCCTGACTTTC. Amino acid sequence: CASSPTGPGANVLTF. The full variable domain, rest sourced from reference TRBV28 and TRBJ2-6, is DVKVTQSSRYLVKRTGEKVFLECVQDMDHENMFWYRQDPGLGLRLIYFSYDVKMKEKGDIPEGYSVSREKKERFSLILESASTNQTSMYLCASSPTGPGANVLTFGAGSRLTVL.

V and J are TRBV4-1 and TRBJ2-3; TRBD1 matches at 10 bases. The germline V gene encodes CDR1 MGHRA and CDR2 YSYEKL. The CDR3 loop spans 14 amino acids. The ends lost 4 bases at V and 5 bases at J; junction bases unmatched: 3. The CDR3 region has the DNA TGCGCCAGCAGCCCCGGACAGGGGGGAGATACGCAGTATTTT. It codes for CASSPGQGGDTQYF.

CDR3 sequence (DNA): TGTGCCAGCAGCCAAGGGCCAGGCTACCAAAGCGATGAAAAACTGTTTTTT. Protein sequence: CASSQGPGYQSDEKLFF. This chain uses TRBV14 with TRBJ1-4; D gene ambiguous. CDR3 length: 17 residues. Per the germline V gene, CDR1 is SGHDN and CDR2 is FVKESK. The ends were cut back, 1 base at V and 6 bases at J, with 18 bases in the middle.

This clone has a handful of counts. The chain uses TRBV7-2 and TRBJ2-7; perhaps TRBD2 as D (5 bases). The V gene's germline CDR1 is SGHTA and CDR2 FQGNSA. V was cut by 1 base and J by 3 bases, with 10 bases left in between. The CDR3 runs 14 residues. CDR3 nucleotides: TGTGCCAGCAGCTTAGGTGGGAGCGTCTACGAGCAGTACTTC. It is translated as CASSLGGSVYEQYF.

The CDR3 region is CASSHRGPTAGELFF. The CDR3 DNA follows: TGTGCCAGCAGCCACAGGGGACCAACCGCCGGGGAGCTGTTTTTT. The chain links TRBV6-1 to TRBJ2-2; 7 positions match TRBD1. This CDR3 is 15 amino acids long. Germline lookup yields CDR1 MNHNS and CDR2 SASEGT. Trimming removed 6 bases from V and 6 bases from J; junction bases left unmatched: 10.

J is TRBJ1-1 and V is TRBV18; no firm D call. V was trimmed by 1 base and J by 7 bases, leaving 16 bases between them. Germline CDR1 is KGHSH and CDR2 is LQKENI. The CDR3 consists of 15 residues. DNA for the CDR3: TGTGCCAGCTCACCACTCGGGAGCGACGCGGGTGAAGCTTTCTTT. Translated: CASSPLGSDAGEAFF.

CDR3 in DNA: TGTGCCAGCAGCAAAACCCGCCTAAATAGCACGCAGTATTTT. It encodes CASSKTRLNSTQYF. V usage is TRBV21-1 and J usage is TRBJ2-3; the table calls TRBD2, which could not be checked here. TRBV21-1 counts as a pseudogene. CDR3 length: 14 amino acids.

The V call is TRBV28, the J call TRBJ1-1; unclear D gene. Trimming removed 7 bases from V and 7 bases from J, with 19 bases in between. Germline V CDR1 and CDR2: MDHEN, SYDVKM. The CDR3 contains 14 residues. CDR3 sequence: CASTPPGRPLEAFF. The DNA for the CDR3 is TGTGCCAGCACCCCGCCCGGCAGGCCCCTTGAAGCTTTCTTT.

The chain couples TRBV2 to TRBJ2-2; D is unclear. V lost 1 base and J lost 0, with 9 bases in between. From germline, CDR1 is SNHLY and CDR2 FYNNEI. The CDR3 has 16 residues. This chain's CDR3 is CASSEVRLSNTGELFF. The CDR3 DNA reads TGTGCCAGCAGTGAAGTTCGCCTATCGAACACCGGGGAGCTGTTTTTT.

This chain joins TRBV19 and TRBJ2-5; D gene ambiguous. The J call is uncertain, as TRBJ2-7 better fits the DNA end. Germline lookup yields CDR1 LNHDA and CDR2 SQIVND (reference sequence). The CDR3 spans 15 residues. The CDR3: CASSIWESRRDEQYF. The CDR3 DNA sequence: TGTGCCAGTAGTATTTGGGAATCGCGCCGCGACGAGCAGTACTTC.

In this sample, this clone turned up a few times. This chain links TRBV5-1 with TRBJ2-5, with 11 bases matching TRBD1. Looked up from germline, CDR1 is SGHRS and CDR2 is YFSETQ. The V segment lost 3 bases and the J segment 5 bases; nucleotides outside the gene matches: 9. The CDR3 totals 16 residues. CDR3 loop: CASSSGTGGVLETQYF. CDR3 coding DNA: TGCGCCAGCAGCTCCGGGACAGGGGGTGTCCTGGAGACCCAGTACTTC.

This clone was observed a few times. The chain has TRBV5-1 and TRBJ2-1; D ambiguous. This CDR3 is 15 amino acids long. V dropped 0 bases and J dropped 1 base, with 8 bases sitting between them. CDR1 is SGHRS, CDR2 YFSETQ, per germline. The CDR3 protein is CASSLGGGSYNEQFF. CDR3 DNA sequence: TGCGCCAGCAGCTTGGGAGGTGGGTCCTACAATGAGCAGTTCTTC.